Reported below is one T cell receptor beta chain. The data stem from a study of CD8+ T cells in alopecia areata. Treatment denoted: oral pan-JAK inhibitor, 5-10 mg twice daily. Following extraction, RNA underwent reverse transcription to cDNA, which served as the sequencing template. Using immunoSEQ multiplex PCR, the repertoire was profiled, and TCRdb retains in-frame clones only, with some absent. The data show 35,000 to 45,000 clones, roughly 89% seen once. The sample in question was CD8+ T cells sorted from blood, obtained at week 24, from a patient treated with tofacitinib. The TCR originated in a human donor with alopecia areata.

The CDR3 bases are TGTGCCAGTAGTAACCAGGGGCCCCCCTACGAGCAGTACTTC. Its protein product is CASSNQGPPYEQYF. V and J are TRBV19 and TRBJ2-7; D is perhaps TRBD1 (6 bases). Germline lookup yields CDR1 LNHDA and CDR2 SQIVND (reference sequence). CDR3 size: 14 residues. The ends were cut back, 4 bases at V and 2 bases at J, with 12 bases in the middle.